These T cell receptor beta chains were read from a single sample in a study of blood T cell repertoires in COVID-19. TCRdb's table, derived via immunoSEQ multiplex PCR, lists solely in-frame clones and lacks some. The sample records roughly 150,000 clones, 70% to 85% being singletons. Sequences were obtained from peripheral blood. The source of these receptors is a man aged 55 to 69 who had recovered from COVID-19. Each CDR3 is given with its conserved first and last residue. A D gene is named only where the DNA matches it firmly. Not all rows give a size; the values are once, few, many and, for expanded clones, a class.

size: NA; D: TRBD1; V: TRBV6-2/TRBV6-3; J: TRBJ1-1; CDR3: CASSSMGQGATEAFF; DNA: TGTGCCAGCAGTTCTATGGGACAGGGAGCCACTGAAGCTTTCTTT
size: NA; D: NA; V: TRBV7-3; J: TRBJ2-3; CDR3: CASSSTSTSTDTQYF; DNA: TGTGCCAGCAGCTCGACCTCGACTAGCACAGATACGCAGTATTTT
size: NA; D: NA; V: TRBV20-1; J: TRBJ1-1; CDR3: CSASLAFF; DNA: TGCAGTGCTAGCCTCGCTTTCTTT
size: NA; D: TRBD1; V: TRBV7-3; J: TRBJ2-1; CDR3: CASSLSGQGTHNEQFF; DNA: TGTGCCAGCAGCTTATCGGGACAGGGGACCCACAATGAGCAGTTCTTC
size: NA; D: TRBD1; V: TRBV9; J: TRBJ1-3; CDR3: CASSEQGAGNTIYF; DNA: TGTGCCAGCAGCGAGCAGGGGGCAGGAAACACCATATATTTT
size: NA; D: NA; V: TRBV7-2; J: TRBJ2-7; CDR3: CASEPLQPPYEQYF; DNA: TGTGCCAGCGAACCACTTCAACCCCCCTACGAGCAGTACTTC
size: NA; D: TRBD2; V: TRBV30; J: TRBJ2-5; CDR3: CAWGAGGETQYF; DNA: TGTGCCTGGGGAGCGGGAGGGGAGACCCAGTACTTC
size: NA; D: NA; V: TRBV5-1; J: TRBJ2-5; CDR3: CASRPTRQTIETQYF; DNA: TGCGCCAGCAGGCCGACGCGCCAGACAATAGAGACCCAGTACTTC
size: NA; D: TRBD1; V: TRBV4-2; J: TRBJ2-5; CDR3: CASSLRDRLETQYF; DNA: TGTGCCAGCAGCCTCCGGGACAGACTTGAGACCCAGTACTTC
size: NA; D: TRBD2; V: TRBV19; J: TRBJ2-3; CDR3: CASSRRLAGGADTQYF; DNA: TGTGCCAGTAGTAGGAGACTAGCGGGAGGGGCAGATACGCAGTATTTT
size: NA; D: TRBD2; V: TRBV20-1; J: TRBJ2-3; CDR3: CSASGAGNTDTQYF; DNA: TGCAGTGCTAGTGGAGCGGGAAATACAGATACGCAGTATTTT
size: few; D: NA; V: TRBV5-4; J: TRBJ2-3; CDR3: CASSFFLDTQYF; DNA: TGTGCCAGCAGCTTTTTTCTAGATACGCAGTATTTT
size: few; D: TRBD2; V: TRBV7-2; J: TRBJ2-7; CDR3: CASSLQRGGVYF; DNA: TGTGCCAGCAGCTTACAGCGGGGGGGCGTGTACTTC
size: NA; D: TRBD1; V: TRBV7-2; J: TRBJ2-2; CDR3: CASSPNRGTGELFF; DNA: TGTGCCAGCAGCCCAAACAGGGGCACCGGGGAGCTGTTTTTT
size: NA; D: NA; V: TRBV30; J: TRBJ1-2; CDR3: CASEEGSYGYTF; DNA: TGTGCCTCAGAGGAGGGCAGCTATGGCTACACCTTC
size: NA; D: NA; V: TRBV11-2; J: TRBJ2-3; CDR3: CASSLGTSTDTQYF; DNA: TGTGCCAGCAGCTTAGGGACAAGCACAGATACGCAGTATTTT
size: few; D: NA; V: TRBV14; J: TRBJ2-5; CDR3: CASSPGVAQETQYF; DNA: TGTGCCAGCAGCCCCGGGGTAGCGCAAGAGACCCAGTACTTC
size: NA; D: TRBD1; V: TRBV7-2; J: TRBJ1-2; CDR3: CASSADRGYGYTF; DNA: TGTGCCAGCAGCGCGGACAGGGGCTATGGCTACACCTTC
size: NA; D: TRBD2; V: TRBV18; J: TRBJ2-5; CDR3: CASSSGLAGGETQYF; DNA: TGTGCCAGCTCATCGGGACTAGCGGGGGGAGAGACCCAGTACTTC
size: NA; D: NA; V: TRBV7-2; J: TRBJ1-5; CDR3: CASSLEAPRGSNQPQHF; DNA: TGTGCCAGCAGCTTAGAGGCTCCACGGGGGAGCAATCAGCCCCAGCATTTT
size: NA; D: TRBD1; V: TRBV28; J: TRBJ1-2; CDR3: CASSLSGQGSHSIYGYTF; DNA: TGTGCCAGCAGTTTATCGGGACAGGGGTCCCACTCGATATATGGCTACACCTTC
size: many; D: NA; V: TRBV4-3; J: TRBJ2-5; CDR3: CASSQVLYSETQYF; DNA: TGCGCCAGCAGCCAAGTCCTGTACTCAGAGACCCAGTACTTC
size: NA; D: TRBD1; V: TRBV7-2; J: TRBJ1-2; CDR3: CASSPQGQGWGYTF; DNA: TGTGCCAGCAGCCCTCAGGGACAGGGTTGGGGCTACACCTTC
size: NA; D: NA; V: TRBV18; J: TRBJ1-1; CDR3: CASSPTGDTEAFF; DNA: TGTGCCAGCTCACCAACGGGAGACACTGAAGCTTTCTTT
size: few; D: TRBD1; V: TRBV28; J: TRBJ1-2; CDR3: CASTSGTVGRWGYTF; DNA: TGTGCCAGCACTTCCGGGACAGTGGGTCGGTGGGGCTACACCTTC
size: once; D: NA; V: TRBV6-2/TRBV6-3; J: TRBJ2-7; CDR3: CASSYDLPGNEQYF; DNA: TGTGCCAGCAGTTATGATCTCCCGGGTAACGAGCAGTACTTC
size: NA; D: NA; V: TRBV12-3/TRBV12-4; J: TRBJ1-3; CDR3: CASKAWGGYTIYF; DNA: TGTGCCAGCAAGGCTTGGGGAGGATACACCATATATTTT
size: NA; D: TRBD2; V: TRBV19; J: TRBJ2-7; CDR3: CASSTVAGGPSYEQYF; DNA: TGTGCCAGTAGCACTGTCGCGGGAGGGCCCTCCTACGAGCAGTACTTC
size: NA; D: TRBD1; V: TRBV2; J: TRBJ2-7; CDR3: CASSESGQGLEQYF; DNA: TGTGCCAGCAGTGAATCGGGACAGGGGCTTGAGCAGTACTTC
size: NA; D: NA; V: TRBV5-4; J: TRBJ1-1; CDR3: CASSLGAVKATEAFF; DNA: TGTGCCAGCAGCTTGGGAGCGGTGAAGGCCACTGAAGCTTTCTTT
size: NA; D: TRBD2; V: TRBV7-2; J: TRBJ2-7; CDR3: CASSHPSGSTLEQYF; DNA: TGTGCCAGCAGCCATCCAAGCGGGAGCACCCTCGAGCAGTACTTC